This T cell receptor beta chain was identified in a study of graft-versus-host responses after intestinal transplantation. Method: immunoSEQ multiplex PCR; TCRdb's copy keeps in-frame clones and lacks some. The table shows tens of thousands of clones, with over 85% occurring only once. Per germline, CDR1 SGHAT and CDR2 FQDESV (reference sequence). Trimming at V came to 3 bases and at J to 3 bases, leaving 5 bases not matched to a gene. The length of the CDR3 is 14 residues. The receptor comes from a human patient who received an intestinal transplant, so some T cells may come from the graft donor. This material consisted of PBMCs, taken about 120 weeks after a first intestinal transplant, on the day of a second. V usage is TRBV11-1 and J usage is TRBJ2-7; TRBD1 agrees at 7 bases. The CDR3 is CASSLQGTVYEQYF. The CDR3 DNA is TGTGCCAGCAGCTTGCAGGGGACAGTCTACGAGCAGTACTTC.